A selection of T cell receptor beta chains follows, all from one sample in a study of T-cell reconstitution after alpha-beta-depleted transplantation in children. TCRdb called the PCR reads again in MiXCR, with one record for every CDR3 protein. Of about 540,000 distinct CDR3 sequences listed, about a sixth are singletons. This specimen was PBMCs from the stem cell graft donor, taken from the stem cell graft. The receptors stem from a human donor who donated a stem cell graft to a child with acute lymphoblastic leukemia. The CDR3 runs from the conserved cysteine through the conserved F or W. A D gene is named only where the DNA matches it firmly. Some rows mark clone size as missing; the rest say once, few, many or name a class of expanded clone.

clone_size: -; j_call: TRBJ2-1; d_call: -; v_call: TRBV5-1; cdr3_aa: CASSSQRVVSAEQFF; cdr3_nt: TGCGCCAGCAGTTCTCAGAGAGTGGTGTCTGCTGAGCAGTTCTTC
clone_size: few; j_call: TRBJ1-1; d_call: -; v_call: TRBV11-1; cdr3_aa: CASSLDIRNTEAFF; cdr3_nt: TGTGCCAGCAGCTTAGATATACGGAACACTGAAGCTTTCTTT
clone_size: -; j_call: TRBJ2-7; d_call: -; v_call: TRBV12-3/TRBV12-4; cdr3_aa: CASSQTGDEQYF; cdr3_nt: TGTGCCAGCAGTCAAACAGGCGACGAGCAGTACTTC
clone_size: few; j_call: TRBJ1-2; d_call: -; v_call: TRBV6-5; cdr3_aa: CASSYEAVNYGYTF; cdr3_nt: TGTGCCAGCAGTTATGAGGCCGTCAACTATGGCTACACCTTC
clone_size: -; j_call: TRBJ1-1; d_call: -; v_call: TRBV20-1; cdr3_aa: CSAREYGLWGTEAFF; cdr3_nt: TGCAGTGCTAGAGAATACGGACTCTGGGGCACTGAAGCTTTCTTT
clone_size: few; j_call: TRBJ2-1; d_call: -; v_call: TRBV4-2; cdr3_aa: CASSQELGTGNEQFF; cdr3_nt: TGTGCCAGCAGCCAAGAACTGGGGACCGGCAATGAGCAGTTCTTC
clone_size: few; j_call: TRBJ2-1; d_call: -; v_call: TRBV29-1; cdr3_aa: CSVEDHAESISSGYNEQFF; cdr3_nt: TGCAGCGTTGAAGATCATGCAGAGTCGATCTCCTCGGGATACAATGAGCAGTTCTTC
clone_size: -; j_call: TRBJ2-5; d_call: TRBD2; v_call: TRBV11-2; cdr3_aa: CASNTIAGAETQYF; cdr3_nt: TGTGCCAGCAACACGATAGCGGGAGCGGAGACCCAGTACTTC
clone_size: few; j_call: TRBJ2-7; d_call: TRBD2; v_call: TRBV20-1; cdr3_aa: CSARDPQAGPGGEQYF; cdr3_nt: TGCAGTGCTAGAGATCCCCAAGCGGGGCCAGGCGGCGAGCAGTACTTC
clone_size: -; j_call: TRBJ2-7; d_call: -; v_call: TRBV6-5; cdr3_aa: CASWSVDEQYF; cdr3_nt: TGTGCCAGCTGGTCGGTGGACGAGCAGTACTTC
clone_size: -; j_call: TRBJ2-3; d_call: TRBD1; v_call: TRBV5-1; cdr3_aa: CASSGGTGGTTDTQYF; cdr3_nt: TGCGCCAGCAGCGGCGGGACAGGGGGTACCACAGATACGCAGTATTTT
clone_size: few; j_call: TRBJ2-1; d_call: TRBD2; v_call: TRBV4-1; cdr3_aa: CASSQGEGPYNEQFF; cdr3_nt: TGCGCCAGCAGCCAAGGGGAGGGCCCCTACAATGAGCAGTTCTTC
clone_size: few; j_call: TRBJ2-4; d_call: -; v_call: TRBV4-2; cdr3_aa: CASSQGVVLAVKNIQYF; cdr3_nt: TGTGCCAGCAGCCAAGGGGTTGTGTTGGCGGTCAAAAACATTCAGTACTTC
clone_size: -; j_call: TRBJ2-6; d_call: -; v_call: TRBV7-8; cdr3_aa: CASSLAGYSSGANVLTF; cdr3_nt: TGTGCCAGCAGCTTAGCGGGCTACAGCTCTGGGGCCAACGTCCTGACTTTC
clone_size: few; j_call: TRBJ2-5; d_call: -; v_call: TRBV12-3/TRBV12-4; cdr3_aa: CASSLVSGEETQYF; cdr3_nt: TGTGCCAGCAGTTTAGTGTCAGGGGAGGAGACCCAGTACTTC
clone_size: -; j_call: TRBJ1-1; d_call: -; v_call: TRBV29-1; cdr3_aa: CSVMGGEWKNTEAFF; cdr3_nt: TGCAGCGTTATGGGGGGGGAGTGGAAGAACACTGAAGCTTTCTTT
clone_size: -; j_call: TRBJ2-1; d_call: TRBD2; v_call: TRBV20-1; cdr3_aa: CSAPGLAASEQFF; cdr3_nt: TGCAGTGCTCCGGGACTAGCGGCGTCTGAGCAGTTCTTC
clone_size: -; j_call: TRBJ2-2; d_call: TRBD1; v_call: TRBV5-1; cdr3_aa: CASSLYTPLTGGIGELFF; cdr3_nt: TGCGCCAGCAGCTTATACACGCCGTTGACAGGGGGCATCGGGGAGCTGTTTTTT
clone_size: -; j_call: TRBJ2-3; d_call: TRBD2; v_call: TRBV20-1; cdr3_aa: CSAREREDTDTQYF; cdr3_nt: TGCAGTGCTAGGGAGCGGGAGGACACAGATACGCAGTATTTT
clone_size: -; j_call: TRBJ2-5; d_call: -; v_call: TRBV6-2/TRBV6-3; cdr3_aa: CASSRPGPIMATQYF; cdr3_nt: TGTGCCAGCAGTCGACCGGGACCCATAATGGCGACCCAGTACTTC
clone_size: few; j_call: TRBJ1-2; d_call: -; v_call: TRBV10-3; cdr3_aa: CAISERTDAHGYTF; cdr3_nt: TGTGCCATCAGTGAGAGGACAGACGCCCATGGCTACACCTTC
clone_size: -; j_call: TRBJ2-1; d_call: -; v_call: TRBV4-1; cdr3_aa: CASSQDLWAGQFF; cdr3_nt: TGCGCCAGCAGCCAAGATCTATGGGCTGGGCAGTTCTTC
clone_size: -; j_call: TRBJ2-7; d_call: TRBD2; v_call: TRBV2; cdr3_aa: CASRSGLASEQYF; cdr3_nt: TGTGCCAGCAGGTCGGGACTAGCTTCCGAGCAGTACTTC
clone_size: few; j_call: TRBJ2-7; d_call: -; v_call: TRBV10-3; cdr3_aa: CAISPKGHEQYF; cdr3_nt: TGTGCCATCAGTCCGAAAGGGCACGAGCAGTACTTC
clone_size: many; j_call: TRBJ1-5; d_call: -; v_call: TRBV5-1; cdr3_aa: CASSPRPGSNQPQHF; cdr3_nt: TGCGCCAGCAGCCCACGCCCCGGGAGCAATCAGCCCCAGCATTTT
clone_size: -; j_call: TRBJ1-2; d_call: -; v_call: TRBV19; cdr3_aa: CASRTGFVYGYTF; cdr3_nt: TGTGCCAGCCGAACCGGGTTCGTCTATGGCTACACCTTC
clone_size: once; j_call: TRBJ1-5; d_call: -; v_call: TRBV5-1; cdr3_aa: CASSLAPGNNQPQHF; cdr3_nt: TGCGCCAGCAGCTTGGCGCCAGGGAACAATCAGCCCCAGCATTTT
clone_size: many; j_call: TRBJ1-2; d_call: -; v_call: TRBV18; cdr3_aa: CASSPLNTAYGYTF; cdr3_nt: TGTGCCAGCTCACCACTGAACACGGCCTATGGCTACACCTTC
clone_size: few; j_call: TRBJ1-3; d_call: -; v_call: TRBV9; cdr3_aa: CASKEGETGNTIYF; cdr3_nt: TGTGCCAGCAAGGAGGGAGAAACTGGAAACACCATATATTTT
clone_size: few; j_call: TRBJ2-1; d_call: TRBD2; v_call: TRBV5-5; cdr3_aa: CASSWGGPYNEQFF; cdr3_nt: TGTGCCAGCAGCTGGGGGGGACCCTACAATGAGCAGTTCTTC
clone_size: few; j_call: TRBJ2-7; d_call: -; v_call: TRBV13; cdr3_aa: CASRTTSPDRRQYF; cdr3_nt: TGTGCCAGCAGGACAACAAGCCCGGACAGAAGGCAGTACTTC
clone_size: -; j_call: TRBJ1-4; d_call: -; v_call: TRBV5-5; cdr3_aa: CASSAAAREKLFF; cdr3_nt: TGTGCCAGCAGCGCCGCGGCCCGGGAAAAACTGTTTTTT
clone_size: -; j_call: TRBJ1-1; d_call: -; v_call: TRBV15; cdr3_aa: CATSLFGGNTEAFF; cdr3_nt: TGTGCCACCAGCCTCTTTGGGGGGAACACTGAAGCTTTCTTT
clone_size: -; j_call: TRBJ2-1; d_call: TRBD2; v_call: TRBV7-9; cdr3_aa: CASSLGLAGFDEQFF; cdr3_nt: TGTGCCAGCAGCTTGGGACTAGCTGGTTTCGATGAGCAGTTCTTC
clone_size: few; j_call: TRBJ1-2; d_call: -; v_call: TRBV7-9; cdr3_aa: CASSLGSSGGYTF; cdr3_nt: TGTGCCAGCAGCTTAGGTTCATCGGGAGGCTACACCTTC
clone_size: -; j_call: TRBJ2-5; d_call: TRBD1; v_call: TRBV25-1; cdr3_aa: CASSARGTGVGYETQYF; cdr3_nt: TGTGCCAGCAGTGCTAGGGGGACAGGGGTCGGATACGAGACCCAGTACTTC
clone_size: -; j_call: TRBJ2-5; d_call: -; v_call: TRBV20-1; cdr3_aa: CSAPLGGEETQYF; cdr3_nt: TGCAGTGCCCCGCTCGGGGGAGAAGAGACCCAGTACTTC
clone_size: few; j_call: TRBJ2-7; d_call: -; v_call: TRBV7-9; cdr3_aa: CASTPGAHEQYF; cdr3_nt: TGTGCCAGCACCCCTGGGGCTCACGAGCAGTACTTC
clone_size: -; j_call: TRBJ1-3; d_call: TRBD1; v_call: TRBV2; cdr3_aa: CASNRQGAGNTIYF; cdr3_nt: TGTGCCAGCAACCGACAGGGGGCTGGAAACACCATATATTTT
clone_size: -; j_call: TRBJ1-2; d_call: TRBD1; v_call: TRBV5-6; cdr3_aa: CASSPRQGWYGYTF; cdr3_nt: TGTGCCAGCAGCCCACGACAGGGTTGGTATGGCTACACCTTC
clone_size: few; j_call: TRBJ2-7; d_call: TRBD1; v_call: TRBV12-3/TRBV12-4; cdr3_aa: CASSPGDSTLYEQYF; cdr3_nt: TGTGCCAGCAGTCCCGGGGACAGCACCCTTTACGAGCAGTACTTC
clone_size: few; j_call: TRBJ2-7; d_call: -; v_call: TRBV7-3; cdr3_aa: CASSLTALNPYEQYF; cdr3_nt: TGTGCCAGCAGCTTAACGGCCCTTAACCCCTACGAGCAGTACTTC
clone_size: many; j_call: TRBJ2-1; d_call: TRBD2; v_call: TRBV19; cdr3_aa: CASSIDGTSGSSEQFF; cdr3_nt: TGTGCCAGTAGTATAGATGGGACTAGCGGGAGCAGCGAGCAGTTCTTC
clone_size: -; j_call: TRBJ2-3; d_call: -; v_call: TRBV20-1; cdr3_aa: CSARDRWSSSTDTQYF; cdr3_nt: TGCAGTGCTAGAGATCGATGGTCGTCTAGCACAGATACGCAGTATTTT
clone_size: -; j_call: TRBJ2-7; d_call: TRBD2; v_call: TRBV12-3/TRBV12-4; cdr3_aa: CASSLLLAGIYEQYF; cdr3_nt: TGTGCCAGCAGTTTATTACTAGCGGGAATCTACGAGCAGTACTTC
clone_size: -; j_call: TRBJ1-1; d_call: -; v_call: TRBV29-1; cdr3_aa: CSVEEGPGEAFF; cdr3_nt: TGCAGCGTTGAAGAAGGGCCTGGCGAAGCTTTCTTT
clone_size: -; j_call: TRBJ2-3; d_call: -; v_call: TRBV10-3; cdr3_aa: CAIRAPSYTDTQYF; cdr3_nt: TGTGCCATCAGGGCTCCCTCTTACACAGATACGCAGTATTTT
clone_size: few; j_call: TRBJ2-1; d_call: TRBD2; v_call: TRBV4-2; cdr3_aa: CASSRTLAGGYNEQFF; cdr3_nt: TGTGCCAGCAGCCGGACCCTCGCGGGAGGGTACAATGAGCAGTTCTTC
clone_size: -; j_call: TRBJ1-2; d_call: -; v_call: TRBV20-1; cdr3_aa: CSARDVLAGYNYGHTF; cdr3_nt: TGCAGTGCTAGAGACGTCTTGGCAGGGTATAACTATGGCCACACCTTC
clone_size: -; j_call: TRBJ2-7; d_call: TRBD1; v_call: TRBV9; cdr3_aa: CASSVGTGGGYEQYF; cdr3_nt: TGTGCCAGCAGCGTCGGGACAGGGGGCGGTTACGAGCAGTACTTC
clone_size: few; j_call: TRBJ2-7; d_call: -; v_call: TRBV5-4; cdr3_aa: CASSFFPYEQYF; cdr3_nt: TGTGCCAGCAGCTTCTTTCCGTACGAGCAGTACTTC
clone_size: once; j_call: TRBJ2-1; d_call: -; v_call: TRBV29-1; cdr3_aa: CSVRAVFHEQFF; cdr3_nt: TGCAGCGTTCGCGCGGTATTCCATGAGCAGTTCTTC
clone_size: -; j_call: TRBJ2-4; d_call: TRBD2; v_call: TRBV12-3/TRBV12-4; cdr3_aa: CASSFSAGGIPQYF; cdr3_nt: TGTGCCAGCAGTTTTTCAGCGGGAGGAATCCCTCAGTACTTC
clone_size: few; j_call: TRBJ2-1; d_call: -; v_call: TRBV21-1; cdr3_aa: CASSKEPPTGGYGEQFF; cdr3_nt: TGTGCCAGCAGCAAAGAACCCCCCACGGGGGGTTACGGTGAGCAGTTCTTC
clone_size: few; j_call: TRBJ1-5; d_call: -; v_call: TRBV6-1; cdr3_aa: CASSEGGHIQPQHF; cdr3_nt: TGTGCCAGCAGTGAAGGCGGACACATACAGCCCCAGCATTTT